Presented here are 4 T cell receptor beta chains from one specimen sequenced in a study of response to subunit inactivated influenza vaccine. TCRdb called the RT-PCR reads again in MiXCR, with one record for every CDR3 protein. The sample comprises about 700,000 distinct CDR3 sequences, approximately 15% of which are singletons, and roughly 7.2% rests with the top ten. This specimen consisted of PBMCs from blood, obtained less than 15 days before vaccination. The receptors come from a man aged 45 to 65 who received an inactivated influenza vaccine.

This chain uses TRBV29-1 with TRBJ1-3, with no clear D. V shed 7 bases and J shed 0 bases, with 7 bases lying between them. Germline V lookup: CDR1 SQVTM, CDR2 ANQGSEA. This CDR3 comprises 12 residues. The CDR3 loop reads CSATFSGNTIYF. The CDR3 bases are TGCAGCGCAACCTTCTCTGGAAACACCATATATTTT.

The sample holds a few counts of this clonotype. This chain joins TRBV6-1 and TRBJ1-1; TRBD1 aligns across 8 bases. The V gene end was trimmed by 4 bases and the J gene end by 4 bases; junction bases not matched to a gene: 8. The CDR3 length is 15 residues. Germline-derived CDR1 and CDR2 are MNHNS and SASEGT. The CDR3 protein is CASSAYRGWITEAFF. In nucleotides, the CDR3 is TGTGCCAGCAGTGCTTACAGGGGGTGGATCACTGAAGCTTTCTTT.

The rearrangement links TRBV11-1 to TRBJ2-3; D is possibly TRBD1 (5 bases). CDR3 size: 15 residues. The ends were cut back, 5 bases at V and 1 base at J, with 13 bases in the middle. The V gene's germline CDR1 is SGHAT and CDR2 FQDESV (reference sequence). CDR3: CASSPGAGRTDTQYF. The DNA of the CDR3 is TGTGCCAGCAGCCCGGGTGCAGGGCGCACAGATACGCAGTATTTT.

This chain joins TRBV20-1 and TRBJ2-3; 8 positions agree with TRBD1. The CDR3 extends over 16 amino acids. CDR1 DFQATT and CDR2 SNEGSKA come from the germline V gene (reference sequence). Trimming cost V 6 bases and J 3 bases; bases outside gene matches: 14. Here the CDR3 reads CSAYPPTGADTDTQYF. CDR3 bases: TGCAGTGCCTATCCACCGACAGGGGCAGATACAGATACGCAGTATTTT.